The 20 T cell receptor beta chains below come from one sample, sequenced in a study of T cell responses to AZD1222 COVID-19 vaccine. Only in-frame clones appear in the TCRdb table, and some are missing; sequencing was by immunoSEQ multiplex PCR. The sample contains some 130,000 clones, roughly nine tenths of which appear only once. Sequencing used peripheral blood, obtained on day 0 of AZD1222 vaccination. These receptors originate from an adult in good health.

The genes are TRBV12-5 and TRBJ2-3; D might be TRBD1 or TRBD2, each matching 5 bases. CDR3 length: 16 residues. Germline V gene data show CDR1 as LGHNT and CDR2 as FRNRAP. V lost 2 bases to trimming and J lost 4 bases, with 16 bases between them. The CDR3: CASGLYEGFGADTQYF. The CDR3 bases are TGTGCTAGTGGTTTGTACGAGGGGTTTGGGGCAGATACGCAGTATTTT.

The V gene is TRBV28, the J gene TRBJ1-3; TRBD1 agrees at 10 bases. Germline lookup yields CDR1 MDHEN and CDR2 SYDVKM. The CDR3 length is 14 residues. J was trimmed by 7 bases and V by 5 bases; bases with no gene match: 5. As DNA, the CDR3 is TGTGCCAGCAGTCTAGGGACAGGGGACAACACCATATATTTT. It yields the protein CASSLGTGDNTIYF.

The chain employs TRBV20-1 and TRBJ2-1; 7 positions match TRBD1. The CDR3 runs 11 residues. Trimming removed 6 bases from V and 10 bases from J; junction bases left unmatched: 6. Germline CDR1 reads DFQATT; CDR2 reads SNEGSKA (reference sequence). The DNA of the CDR3 is TGCAGTGCGCCCCAGGGGGTCGAGCAGTTCTTC. Amino acids: CSAPQGVEQFF.

V gene TRBV19 combines with J gene TRBJ2-5; D not resolved. The CDR3 has 13 residues. The germline V and J ends were trimmed by 4 bases and 1 base, with 7 bases remaining between them. The germline gives CDR1 LNHDA, CDR2 SQIVND (reference sequence). The CDR3 nucleotides are TGTGCCAGTAGTACAACAGCCCAAGAGACCCAGTACTTC. Protein: CASSTTAQETQYF.

The chain recombines TRBV7-8 with TRBJ1-5; no reliable D call. This CDR3 contains 15 residues. Per the germline V gene, CDR1 is SGHVS and CDR2 is FQNEAQ. The V gene lost 1 base and the J gene lost 4 bases, with 11 bases spanning the gap. The CDR3 loop reads CASSLVGVGNQPQHF. The CDR3 DNA reads as TGTGCCAGCAGCTTAGTTGGGGTTGGGAATCAGCCCCAGCATTTT.

This chain links TRBV27 with TRBJ2-6; a possible D gene is TRBD2 (6 bases). The germline gives CDR1 MNHEY, CDR2 SMNVEV (reference sequence). This CDR3 has 15 amino acids. V dropped 6 bases and J dropped 3 bases, with 12 bases sitting between them. The DNA of the CDR3 is TGTGCCAGCAGCTGGAGGGGTGGTGGGGCCAACGTCCTGACTTTC. It codes for CASSWRGGGANVLTF.

The gene calls are TRBV7-2 and TRBJ1-4; 8 bases match TRBD1. The CDR3 runs 13 residues. Trimming took 8 bases from V and 8 from J; bases not matched to a gene: 7. CDR1 and CDR2 (germline): SGHTA, FQGNSA. The CDR3, as DNA: TGTGCCAGCTCAAGACAGGGGAGGGAAAAACTGTTTTTT. It is translated as CASSRQGREKLFF.

The J gene is TRBJ2-3, the V gene TRBV30; D might be TRBD1 or TRBD2, each matching 6 bases. In germline, CDR1 is GTSNPN, CDR2 SVGIG (reference sequence). CDR3 length: 13 amino acids. With 8 bases removed from V and 4 bases from J, the gap between germline ends came to 16 bases. For the CDR3, the DNA is TGTGCCCGAAGCCCCGGGGGCCCAGATACGCAGTATTTT. This encodes CARSPGGPDTQYF.

The chain joins TRBV6-1 to TRBJ2-1, with TRBD1 matching 9 bases. The CDR3 has 13 amino acids. Germline CDR1 MNHNS, CDR2 SASEGT. V shed 2 bases and J 10 bases; nucleotides not matched to a gene: 3. CDR3 amino acids: CASSENRGQEQFF. The CDR3 DNA follows: TGTGCCAGCAGTGAAAACAGGGGGCAGGAGCAGTTCTTC.

The chain has TRBV10-2 and TRBJ1-6; the match to TRBD1 covers 9 bases. The germline gives CDR1 WSHSY, CDR2 SAAADI. V gave up 3 bases and J gave up 7 bases; unmatched junction bases: 10. This CDR3 region has 17 residues. The CDR3 DNA sequence: TGCGCCAGCAGTGAAACCCTGACAGGGGGACTGAATTCACCCCTCCACTTT. The encoded protein is CASSETLTGGLNSPLHF.

As regards this clone: At one end the junction does not follow the germline gene, possibly because of a read error. The genes are TRBV7-7 and TRBJ1-6; 8 bases fit TRBD1. The CDR3 runs 13 residues. CDR1 is SSHAT and CDR2 is FNYEAQ in the germline V gene (reference sequence). The CDR3 DNA reads as TGTGCTAGCAGCTCGGGACAGGATTCACCCCTCCACTTT. Translated, it gives CASSSGQDSPLHF.

The rearrangement uses TRBV30 and TRBJ1-1; possibly TRBD1 for D (5 bases). The CDR3 extends over 13 amino acids. Trimming left V 3 bases short and J 4 bases short, with 12 bases between. The V gene's germline CDR1 is GTSNPN and CDR2 SVGIG (reference sequence). The CDR3 DNA reads TGTGCCTGGAGCGGAAGGGGCGGCACTGAAGCTTTCTTT. This encodes CAWSGRGGTEAFF. The variable domain in full, completed from reference TRBV30 and TRBJ1-1, reads SQTIHQWPATLVQPVGSPLSLECTVEGTSNPNLYWYRQAAGRGLQLLFYSVGIGQISSEVPQNLSASRPQDRQFILSSKKLLLSDSGFYLCAWSGRGGTEAFFGQGTRLTVV.

This chain uses TRBV7-9 with TRBJ2-5; perhaps TRBD2 as D (7 bases). CDR3 length equals 17 residues. V gave up 5 bases and J gave up 5 bases, with 24 bases separating them. CDR1 SEHNR and CDR2 FQNEAQ come from the germline V gene (reference sequence). The CDR3 loop is CASSTGRLRGGVETQYF. DNA for the CDR3: TGTGCCAGCAGCACCGGGCGCTTGAGGGGGGGCGTGGAGACCCAGTACTTC.

V gene TRBV7-4 combines with J gene TRBJ2-7, with D unresolved. Trimming left V 7 bases short and J 5 bases short, with 6 bases between. This CDR3 has 10 amino acids. Germline V gene data show CDR1 as SGHVT and CDR2 as SQSDAQ. CDR3 DNA sequence: TGTGCCAGCAACACGGACGAGCAGTACTTC. Translating it yields CASNTDEQYF.

The chain links TRBV5-1 to TRBJ2-3; 10 nucleotides match TRBD2. With 6 bases clipped from V and 1 base from J, the junction kept 5 bases outside the gene matches. The CDR3 totals 15 residues. Looked up from germline, CDR1 is SGHRS and CDR2 is YFSETQ. The CDR3 coding sequence is TGCGCCAGCATCACCGGGACTAGCGGCACAGATACGCAGTATTTT. It is translated as CASITGTSGTDTQYF.

This chain uses TRBV30 with TRBJ2-3; 7 nucleotides align to TRBD1. After removal of 3 bases from V and 4 bases from J, the junction contained 7 bases not matched to a gene. Germline values: CDR1 GTSNPN, CDR2 SVGIG (reference sequence). The CDR3 extends over 14 amino acids. The CDR3, as DNA: TGTGCCTGGAGAACAGGGGCAGGGGCAGATACGCAGTATTTT. Protein product: CAWRTGAGADTQYF.

In its sample, this clone was seen once. This chain links TRBV12-3 or TRBV12-4 with TRBJ1-3; D remains unclear. The CDR3 loop spans 13 amino acids. V lost 11 bases, J lost 1 base, and 12 bases lay in between. The CDR3 sequence is CADAPISGNTIYF. In nucleotides, the CDR3 is TGTGCCGATGCCCCGATATCTGGAAACACCATATATTTT.

V is TRBV28 and J is TRBJ2-7, with D perhaps matching TRBD1 (5 bases). The CDR3 runs 12 residues. The germline V gene encodes CDR1 MDHEN and CDR2 SYDVKM. Trimming took off 6 bases at V and 5 bases at J, with 11 bases between the two ends. The CDR3 here is CASSPGPNEQYF. The CDR3 coding sequence is TGTGCCAGCAGCCCAGGGCCTAACGAGCAGTACTTC.

CDR3 loop: CASSVGGQGATEAFF. The CDR3 DNA reads as TGTGCCAGCAGCGTTGGGGGACAGGGGGCAACTGAAGCTTTCTTT. V usage is TRBV5-4 and J usage is TRBJ1-1; 12 nucleotides line up with TRBD1. V gave up 4 bases and J gave up 5 bases; unmatched junction bases: 6. Germline V lookup: CDR1 SGHNT, CDR2 YYREEE (reference sequence). The CDR3 spans 15 residues.

The rearrangement joins TRBV9 to TRBJ2-7; weak D call: TRBD1 (5 bases). In germline, CDR1 is SGDLS, CDR2 YYNGEE. This CDR3 contains 14 residues. V lost 5 bases, J lost 0 bases, and 12 bases lay in between. In nucleotides, the CDR3 is TGTGCCAGCAGTCGACAGCCAAACTCCTACGAGCAGTACTTC. Translation: CASSRQPNSYEQYF.